These T cell receptor beta chains were read from a single sample in a study of T cell repertoires in cytomegalovirus infection. Via MiXCR, TCRdb re-called the reads, giving one row per CDR3 protein. The sample contains approximately 750,000 distinct CDR3 sequences, roughly 36% of which appear only once. Sequencing was carried out using PBMCs. The receptors shown here come from a human donor in good health (CMV status not recorded). Some clones in this sample may be carry-over from other donors' samples. CDR3s include the opening cysteine and the closing phenylalanine or tryptophan. A D gene is named only where the DNA matches it firmly. Clone size appears in some rows only: once, few, many, or a class for an expanded clone.

TGTGCCAGCAGTGAAAGGGCAGGGGACCGCCCCTACACTGAAGCTTTCTTT,CASSERAGDRPYTEAFF,TRBV25-1,.,TRBJ1-1,.
TGTGCCAGCAGCTACCTAGCGGGAGCCTACGAGCAGTACTTC,CASSYLAGAYEQYF,TRBV7-2,few,TRBJ2-7,TRBD2
TGTGCCAGCAGCTTCAGGGACGATCAGCCCCAGCATTTT,CASSFRDDQPQHF,TRBV7-2,many,TRBJ1-5,.
TGTGCCAGCAGCTTAGTTTGGAGCTCCTACAATGAGCAGTTCTTC,CASSLVWSSYNEQFF,TRBV11-2,.,TRBJ2-1,.
TGTGCCAGCAGCCCCGATCGGCTGGAGCGTCTGGATACGCAGTATTTT,CASSPDRLERLDTQYF,TRBV28,few,TRBJ2-3,.
TGTGCCCGCAGTAGCCAGAGCGGGCCGTCCAATGAGCAGTTCTTC,CARSSQSGPSNEQFF,TRBV6-2/TRBV6-3,.,TRBJ2-1,.
TGTGCCATCAGTGAAGTCGGCACCGGGAACACTGAAGCTTTCTTT,CAISEVGTGNTEAFF,TRBV6-1,.,TRBJ1-1,.
TGTGCCAGCAGTTACTCTTCCGGGCGCGCGGAGGTAGCTTTCTTT,CASSYSSGRAEVAFF,TRBV6-6,.,TRBJ1-1,.
TGTGCCAGCAGTATCTCGGGCAGCAATCAGCCCCAGCATTTT,CASSISGSNQPQHF,TRBV12-3/TRBV12-4,few,TRBJ1-5,.
TGTGCCAGCAGCTTATTCGCTAGCGGGAGTGGAAGGTCCTACAATGAGCAGTTCTTC,CASSLFASGSGRSYNEQFF,TRBV7-2,.,TRBJ2-1,TRBD2